These 3 T cell receptor beta chains came from one sample sequenced in a study of lymphopenia after photon versus proton radiotherapy. Measured with immunoSEQ multiplex PCR; TCRdb has only the in-frame clones, and not every one. The table includes some 25,000 clones, roughly 87% detected once. This specimen was peripheral blood, taken from a patient treated with photon-based radiotherapy. The receptors were sampled from a man in his fifties with gastric cancer.

This chain links TRBV9 with TRBJ2-7; TRBD1 is a possible D gene (6 bases). The CDR3 loop spans 15 amino acids. The germline V gene encodes CDR1 SGDLS and CDR2 YYNGEE. Between the trimmed V and J ends, which lost 0 bases and 7 bases, there was a span of 17 bases. This chain's CDR3 is CASSVDPQGLREQYF. The CDR3 region has the DNA TGTGCCAGCAGCGTAGATCCCCAGGGGTTGCGGGAGCAGTACTTC.

The rearrangement links TRBV6-5 to TRBJ1-3, with 7 bases aligning to TRBD1. J lost 7 bases, V lost 3 bases, and 12 bases had no gene match. Germline CDR1 reads MNHEY; CDR2 reads SVGAGI. The CDR3 contains 16 residues. The CDR3 is CASSYEPPQGMNTIYF. CDR3 nucleotide sequence: TGTGCCAGCAGTTATGAGCCCCCACAGGGGATGAACACCATATATTTT.

The rearrangement joins TRBV15 to TRBJ2-5, with TRBD2 identical over 11 bases. V lost 3 bases to trimming and J lost 6 bases; unmatched junction nucleotides: 6. Germline loops: CDR1 LNHNV, CDR2 YYDKDF (reference sequence). The CDR3 runs 15 residues. The CDR3 region has the DNA TGTGCCACCAGCAGGGCGACTAGCGGGGTTCAGACCCAGTACTTC. Residues: CATSRATSGVQTQYF.